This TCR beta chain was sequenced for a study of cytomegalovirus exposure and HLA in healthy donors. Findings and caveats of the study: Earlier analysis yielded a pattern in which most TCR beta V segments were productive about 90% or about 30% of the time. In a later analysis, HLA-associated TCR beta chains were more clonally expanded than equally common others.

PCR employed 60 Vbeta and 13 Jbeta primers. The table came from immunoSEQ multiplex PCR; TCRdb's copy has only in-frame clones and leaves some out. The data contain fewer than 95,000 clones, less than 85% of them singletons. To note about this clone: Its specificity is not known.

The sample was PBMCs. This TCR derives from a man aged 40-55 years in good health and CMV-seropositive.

CDR3 sequence reads: CASSLEVTAAYYGYTF. For the CDR3, the DNA is TGTGCCAGCAGCTTGGAAGTGACAGCAGCTTATTATGGCTACACCTTC. The rearrangement uses TRBV5-5 and TRBJ1-2; D is possibly TRBD1 (5 bases). Germline lookup yields CDR1 SGHKS and CDR2 YYEKEE (reference sequence). Trimming took 0 bases from V and 5 from J, leaving 17 bases between them. CDR3 length equals 16 residues.